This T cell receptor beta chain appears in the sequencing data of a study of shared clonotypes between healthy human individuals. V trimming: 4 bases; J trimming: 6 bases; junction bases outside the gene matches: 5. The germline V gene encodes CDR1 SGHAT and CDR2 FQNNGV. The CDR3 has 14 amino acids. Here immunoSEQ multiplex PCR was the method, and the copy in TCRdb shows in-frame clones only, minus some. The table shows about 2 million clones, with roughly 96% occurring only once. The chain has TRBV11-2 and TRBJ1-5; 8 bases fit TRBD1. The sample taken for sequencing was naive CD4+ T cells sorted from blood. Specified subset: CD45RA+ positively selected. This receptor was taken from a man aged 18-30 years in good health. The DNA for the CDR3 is TGTGCCAGCAGCTCGCAGGGGGCGGGTCAGCCCCAGCATTTT. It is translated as CASSSQGAGQPQHF.